This entry concerns a single T cell receptor (beta chain). Antigen: not known. The same CDR3 also results from other DNA sequences found in this sample. This entry belongs to a study of T cell responses to AZD1222 COVID-19 vaccine. Study-level results: Nearly half of spike-specific TCRs reportedly target variant regions that are unmutated in the B.1.351 and B.1.1.7 variants. Vaccine-associated CD4 TCRs spanned spike, dominant at 160-218 and 743-854.

Germline CDR1 is MGHRA and CDR2 is YSYEKL. The trim removed 2 bases at V and 0 bases at J, leaving 1 base unmatched. The CDR3 totals 14 residues. Combined were second doses at about 4 or about 12 weeks. Here immunoSEQ multiplex PCR was the method, and the copy in TCRdb shows in-frame clones only, minus some. Among about 150,000 clones listed, approximately 90% were seen once. Sample: peripheral blood, taken 28 days after the second AZD1222 dose. The V gene is TRBV4-1, the J gene TRBJ2-7, with 7 bases that match TRBD1. This receptor was taken from an adult who received the AZD1222 COVID-19 vaccine. CDR3 residues: CASSQRTGSYEQYF. For the CDR3, the DNA is TGCGCCAGCAGCCAAAGGACAGGCTCCTACGAGCAGTACTTC.